This passage covers 29 T cell receptor beta chains from one sample sequenced in a study of blood T cells in healthy people across ages (dated by TCRdb to between 2015 and 2017). Library preparation was by 5' RACE. Sequencing used an Illumina HiSeq 2500. A second PCR of about 6 to 12 cycles was run with a J-beta primer mix and a sample-barcoded 5' primer. TCRdb reran the public reads through fastp at Q25 and MiXCR, keeping productive beta chains. Entries are consolidated by CDR3 protein sequence, retaining the most common genes and DNA. Counted in this sample were around 1,000,000 distinct CDR3 sequences; around two fifths of them appeared once. 13% of the sample belongs to the ten largest clones. Sequenced: blood. These receptors were collected from a man younger than 35 in good health.

This chain connects TRBV7-9 to TRBJ1-1; no firm D call. The V end was cut by 4 bases, the J end by 1 base, with 10 bases between. The length of the CDR3 is 14 residues. Germline values: CDR1 SEHNR, CDR2 FQNEAQ (reference sequence). Here the CDR3 reads CASSSAWANTEAFF. DNA for the CDR3: TGTGCCAGCAGCTCAGCGTGGGCGAACACTGAAGCTTTCTTT.

The chain employs TRBV29-1 and TRBJ2-6; D unresolved. There are 17 residues in the CDR3. V lost 4 bases, J lost 1 base, and 17 bases lay in between. Germline V gene lookup returns CDR1 SQVTM and CDR2 ANQGSEA. The CDR3 sequence: CSVAGKGGLSGANVLTF. CDR3 nucleotide sequence: TGCAGCGTTGCTGGGAAGGGCGGATTATCTGGGGCCAACGTCCTGACTTTC. Together with reference TRBV29-1 and TRBJ2-6, the CDR3 gives the full variable domain: SAVISQKPSRDICQRGTSLTIQCQVDSQVTMMFWYRQQPGQSLTLIATANQGSEATYESGFVIDKFPISRPNLTFSTLTVSNMSPEDSSIYLCSVAGKGGLSGANVLTFGAGSRLTVL.

This rearrangement joins TRBV5-5 to TRBJ2-5; D possibly uses TRBD1 or TRBD2 (5 bases each). CDR1 is SGHKS, CDR2 YYEKEE, per germline (reference sequence). This CDR3 is 15 amino acids long. V was pared by 5 bases and J by 2 bases, with 16 bases between. The CDR3 spells CASSRGPGPQETQYF. CDR3 coding DNA: TGTGCCAGCAGTCGGGGACCGGGACCTCAAGAGACCCAGTACTTC.

This clonotype appeared a few times. The chain couples TRBV14 to TRBJ1-2; TRBD1 matches 8 bases. Germline V gives CDR1 SGHDN, CDR2 FVKESK. The CDR3 is 15 amino acids. V was pared by 0 bases and J by 6 bases, with 6 bases of the junction left unmatched. The CDR3 spells CASSQERTGRNGYTF. The CDR3 DNA is TGTGCCAGCAGCCAAGAAAGGACAGGGAGGAATGGCTACACCTTC.

The chain combines TRBV7-2 with TRBJ2-2, with D perhaps matching TRBD1 (6 bases). CDR3 length: 16 amino acids. The V and J ends lost 3 bases and 0 bases respectively, with 11 bases between them. Germline V gene sequence: CDR1 SGHTA, CDR2 FQGNSA. CDR3 bases: TGTGCCAGCAGCTTCCTTAAGGGGGCGAACACCGGGGAGCTGTTTTTT. Its translation is CASSFLKGANTGELFF.

As to this clonotype: This sequence may be a read error, since a much larger clone differs from it by one base. The CDR3 DNA sequence: TGTGCCAGCAGTGGCAGGGGGGCTAATGAAAAACTGTTTTTT. Its protein product is CASSGRGANEKLFF. The V and J genes are TRBV6-6 and TRBJ1-4; 7 positions match TRBD1. The V segment lost 5 bases and the J segment 3 bases; nucleotides outside the gene matches: 3. The CDR3 spans 14 residues. Germline values: CDR1 MNHNY, CDR2 SVGAGI (reference sequence).

The chain links TRBV4-1 to TRBJ2-2; the D gene is possibly TRBD1 (5 bases). Trimming took 0 bases from V and 3 from J, leaving 8 bases between them. CDR1 is MGHRA, CDR2 YSYEKL, per germline. The CDR3 has 15 amino acids. The DNA for the CDR3 is TGCGCCAGCAGCCAAGAGGACAAGGACACCGGGGAGCTGTTTTTT. Encoded protein: CASSQEDKDTGELFF.

The genes are TRBV27 and TRBJ1-6, with D unresolved. Trimming shortened V by 8 bases and J by 6 bases, and 14 bases separated the two germline ends. This CDR3 comprises 14 residues. The germline CDR1 and CDR2 sequences are MNHEY and SMNVEV (reference sequence). The CDR3 sequence: CASSSRPINSPLHF. CDR3 sequence (DNA): TGTGCCAGCTCCTCGCGACCGATTAATTCACCCCTCCACTTT.

The chain employs TRBV10-2 and TRBJ2-5; 9 nucleotides align to TRBD2. J was trimmed by 2 bases and V by 3 bases; bases with no gene match: 4. CDR3 length: 15 residues. Germline lookup yields CDR1 WSHSY and CDR2 SAAADI. Here the CDR3 reads CASSEISGGQETQYF. CDR3 nucleotides: TGCGCCAGCAGTGAAATTAGCGGGGGACAAGAGACCCAGTACTTC.

The chain links TRBV5-1 to TRBJ2-5, with 10 bases aligning to TRBD2. V gave up 5 bases and J gave up 2 bases; unmatched junction bases: 12. The CDR3 is 17 amino acids. Germline values: CDR1 SGHRS, CDR2 YFSETQ. The CDR3 spells CASSDGTIAGGQETQYF. CDR3 coding DNA: TGCGCCAGCAGTGATGGAACCATAGCGGGGGGACAAGAGACCCAGTACTTC. Full variable domain (outside the CDR3, taken from reference TRBV5-1 and TRBJ2-5): KAGVTQTPRYLIKTRGQQVTLSCSPISGHRSVSWYQQTPGQGLQFLFEYFSETQRNKGNFPGRFSGRQFSNSRSEMNVSTLELGDSALYLCASSDGTIAGGQETQYFGPGTRLLVL.

The table lists this clonotype with a few counts. CDR3 nucleotides: TGTGCCAGCAGCCTTCGACACAGCGACTCCTACAATGAGCAGTTCTTC. Translated, it gives CASSLRHSDSYNEQFF. The genes are TRBV14 and TRBJ2-1; no reliable D call. Germline CDR1 reads SGHDN; CDR2 reads FVKESK. Trimming took off 4 bases at V and 0 bases at J, with 13 bases between the two ends. The CDR3 sequence is 16 residues long.

The chain joins TRBV30 to TRBJ2-2; no clear D gene. CDR1 and CDR2 (germline): GTSNPN, SVGIG (reference sequence). This CDR3 comprises 14 residues. V shed 0 bases and J shed 3 bases, with 8 bases lying between them. The CDR3 is CAWSVPAYTGELFF. The CDR3 DNA sequence: TGTGCCTGGAGTGTACCAGCATACACCGGGGAGCTGTTTTTT.

The chain uses TRBV20-1 and TRBJ1-2; D is unresolved. The length of the CDR3 is 11 residues. CDR1 is DFQATT, CDR2 SNEGSKA, per germline (reference sequence). Trimming pared 3 bases from V and 13 bases from J, leaving 15 bases between. The CDR3, as DNA: TGCAGTGCTAGCGGTGCGGGGAAAGCCACCTTC. It translates to CSASGAGKATF.

The chain carries TRBV5-1 and TRBJ1-4, with D tentatively TRBD1 (6 bases). This CDR3 spans 14 amino acids. Germline values: CDR1 SGHRS, CDR2 YFSETQ. Trimming left V 6 bases short and J 0 bases short, with 9 bases between. CDR3 nucleotide sequence: TGCGCCAGCAAACAGGGTTCAACTAATGAAAAACTGTTTTTT. It translates to CASKQGSTNEKLFF.

This clonotype appeared a few times. J is TRBJ2-7 and V is TRBV12-3 or TRBV12-4, with TRBD1 identical over 7 bases. The trim removed 6 bases at V and 4 bases at J, leaving 6 bases unmatched. This CDR3 has 13 residues. The CDR3 region has the DNA TGTGCCAGCAGCGACAGGGTGCAGTACGAGCAGTACTTC. As protein: CASSDRVQYEQYF.

CDR3: CSAGTTANTDTQYF. DNA of the CDR3: TGCAGTGCGGGGACCACCGCTAACACAGATACGCAGTATTTT. The chain uses TRBV20-1 and TRBJ2-3; D is perhaps TRBD1 or TRBD2 (5 bases each). In germline, CDR1 is DFQATT, CDR2 SNEGSKA (reference sequence). CDR3 length: 14 amino acids. V lost 6 bases, J lost 2 bases, and 15 bases lay in between.

The J gene is TRBJ1-2, the V gene TRBV7-9, with 7 bases that match TRBD1. The J segment lost 0 bases and the V segment lost 4 bases, leaving 5 bases of the junction unmatched. Germline-derived CDR1 and CDR2 are SEHNR and FQNEAQ (reference sequence). CDR3 size: 15 residues. CDR3 nucleotides: TGTGCCAGCAGCTGGGGGACAGTCCCTAACTATGGCTACACCTTC. Protein product: CASSWGTVPNYGYTF.

The rearrangement joins TRBV4-2 to TRBJ2-1, with TRBD2 matching over 11 bases. This CDR3 is 17 amino acids long. Losses at the gene ends were 4 bases for V and 2 bases for J; bases not matched to a gene: 7. The germline V gene has CDR1 LGHNA and CDR2 YNFKEQ. CDR3 DNA: TGTGCCAGCAGCCGATCACTAGCGGGGGAGGCCTACAATGAGCAGTTCTTC. Translation: CASSRSLAGEAYNEQFF.

Of note for this clonotype: At one boundary the junction diverges from the germline segment, which might be a read error. The gene calls are TRBV14 and TRBJ1-1; D is possibly TRBD1 (6 bases). The length of the CDR3 is 14 residues. Germline CDR1 reads SGHDN; CDR2 reads FVKESK. The CDR3 nucleotides read TGTGCCGGCAGCGCCGGGACACTGAACACTGAAGCTTTCTTT. The encoded protein is CAGSAGTLNTEAFF. The whole variable domain, filled in from reference TRBV14 and TRBJ1-1, reads EAGVTQFPSHSVIEKGQTVTLRCDPISGHDNLYWYRRVMGKEIKFLLHFVKESKQDESGMPNNRFLAERTGGTYSTLKVQPAELEDSGVYFCAGSAGTLNTEAFFGQGTRLTVV.

The chain recombines TRBV7-2 with TRBJ1-1, with 8 positions matching TRBD1. V was clipped by 5 bases and J by 5 bases; unmatched bases: 7. CDR3 length equals 14 residues. The V gene's germline CDR1 is SGHTA and CDR2 FQGNSA. The CDR3 protein is CASSPRDRQTEAFF. The CDR3 DNA is TGTGCCAGCAGCCCCAGGGACAGGCAAACTGAAGCTTTCTTT.

This clonotype was seen only once. The chain joins TRBV4-3 to TRBJ2-5; D might be TRBD2 (5 bases). Germline lookup yields CDR1 LGHNA and CDR2 YSLEER. The CDR3 has 15 amino acids. Trimming stripped 4 bases from V and 5 bases from J, with 17 bases between. The CDR3 DNA sequence: TGCGCCAGCAGCCCTTCCCTCGGGGTCACCGAGACCCAGTACTTC. This translates into CASSPSLGVTETQYF.

This clonotype was seen a few times. The chain is built from TRBV12-3 or TRBV12-4 and TRBJ2-1, with 14 bases lining up with TRBD2. V lost 5 bases, J lost 4 bases, and 7 bases stayed unmatched. The CDR3 is 17 amino acids. The CDR3 DNA is TGTGCCAGCAGTGGGACTAGCGGGGGCCTCGCTTACAATGAGCAGTTCTTC. Translating gives CASSGTSGGLAYNEQFF.

The chain carries TRBV7-3 and TRBJ2-1; TRBD2 matches at 9 bases. Germline CDR1 SGHTA, CDR2 FQGTGA. After removal of 4 bases from V and 5 bases from J, the junction contained 3 bases not matched to a gene. CDR3 size: 14 residues. CDR3 DNA: TGTGCCAGCAGCTCCGGGACTAGCCACAATGAGCAGTTCTTC. It codes for CASSSGTSHNEQFF.

This clonotype was observed many times. This chain uses TRBV4-3 with TRBJ2-3; 9 nucleotides match TRBD1. V trimming: 0 bases; J trimming: 3 bases; junction bases outside the gene matches: 1. The CDR3 sequence is 15 residues long. The germline V gene has CDR1 LGHNA and CDR2 YSLEER. The CDR3 DNA follows: TGCGCCAGCAGCCAAGAGGACAGGGGAACAGATACGCAGTATTTT. Translating gives CASSQEDRGTDTQYF.

The CDR3 DNA reads TGTGCCAGCAAAGACAGGGGTCCCACTGAAGCTTTCTTT. It encodes CASKDRGPTEAFF. V gene TRBV6-2 or TRBV6-3 combines with J gene TRBJ1-1; 8 positions match TRBD1. The CDR3 sequence is 13 residues long. Looked up from germline, CDR1 is MNHEY and CDR2 is SVGEGT. The ends lost 7 bases at V and 4 bases at J; junction bases unmatched: 5.

This clonotype turned up a few times. The chain has TRBV12-3 or TRBV12-4 and TRBJ1-6, with D tentatively TRBD1 (5 bases). The CDR3 is 14 residues long. V shed 3 bases and J shed 10 bases, with 13 bases lying between them. The CDR3 region is CASSFNQGVSPLHF. The CDR3 nucleotides are TGTGCCAGCAGTTTTAATCAGGGAGTATCACCCCTCCACTTT.

This clonotype was recorded only once. One end of the junction does not line up with germline, which may come from a read error. The chain carries TRBV29-1 and TRBJ1-1, with 7 bases matching TRBD1. The CDR3 runs to 13 residues. Germline V gives CDR1 SQVTM, CDR2 ANQGSEA. The CDR3 DNA reads as TGCAGCGGTGTGACAGGGCTGAACGCTGAAGCTTTCTTT. Protein sequence: CSGVTGLNAEAFF.

This clonotype came up a few times. The chain carries TRBV12-3 or TRBV12-4 and TRBJ2-3; maybe TRBD1 (6 bases). The CDR3 runs 11 residues. V lost 5 bases and J lost 14, with 14 bases in between. The CDR3 nucleotides read TGTGCCAGCAGTCTCGACAGGACTCCGTATTTT. It codes for CASSLDRTPYF.

This sequence joins TRBV21-1 and TRBJ2-7. TRBV21-1 is a pseudogene segment. The CDR3 length is 14 residues. Written as DNA, the CDR3 is TGTGCCAGCAGCAAGGACAGGAACTCCTACGGGCAGTACTTC. Protein product: CASSKDRNSYGQYF.